A few counts support the clone carrying this T cell receptor (beta chain). Its target is not known. The sample comes from a study of T-cell reconstitution after alpha-beta-depleted transplantation in children. Study findings and constraints: Surviving recipient T cells and thymic progenitors produced the high day-60 TCRbeta diversity seen in some patients. One year post-transplant, T-cell counts and diversity were largely derived from T cells produced anew. Several hundred rapidly expanded clones from non-depleted graft cells reportedly supplied alpha-beta T cells about two months post-transplant.

There are 16 residues in the CDR3. Germline V gene sequence: CDR1 SGHRS, CDR2 YFSETQ. Between the trimmed V and J ends, which lost 1 base and 6 bases, there was a span of 19 bases. Construction of the TCRbeta library involved unique molecular identifiers. TCRdb re-analysed the PCR reads in MiXCR, keeping a single row per CDR3 protein. Among around 670,000 distinct CDR3 sequences listed, roughly 13% were seen once. The sequence was collected from a girl under 10 years old with congenital amegakaryocytic thrombocytopenia, due to receive a stem cell transplant. Sample: PBMCs, taken before TCRalphabeta/CD19-depleted stem cell transplant. This chain joins TRBV5-1 and TRBJ1-1, with D perhaps matching TRBD1 (6 bases). The CDR3 spells CASSLFIADRGSEAFF. Here the CDR3 DNA reads TGCGCCAGCAGCTTGTTCATCGCGGACAGAGGGTCTGAAGCTTTCTTT.